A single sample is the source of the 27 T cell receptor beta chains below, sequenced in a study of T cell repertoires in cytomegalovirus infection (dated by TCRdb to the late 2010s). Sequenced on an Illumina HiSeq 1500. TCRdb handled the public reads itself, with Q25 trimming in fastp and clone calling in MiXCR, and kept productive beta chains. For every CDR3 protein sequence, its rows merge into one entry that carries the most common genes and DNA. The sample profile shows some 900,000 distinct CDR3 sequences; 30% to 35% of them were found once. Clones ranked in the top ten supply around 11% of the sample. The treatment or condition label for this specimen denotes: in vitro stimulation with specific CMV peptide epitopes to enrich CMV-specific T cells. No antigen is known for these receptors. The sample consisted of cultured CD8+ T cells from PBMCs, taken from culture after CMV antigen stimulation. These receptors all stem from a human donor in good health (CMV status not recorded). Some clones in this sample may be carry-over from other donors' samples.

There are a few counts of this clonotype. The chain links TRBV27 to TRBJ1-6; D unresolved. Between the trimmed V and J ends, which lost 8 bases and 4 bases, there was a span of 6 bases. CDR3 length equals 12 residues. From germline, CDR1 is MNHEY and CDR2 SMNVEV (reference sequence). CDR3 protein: CASGQYNSPLHF. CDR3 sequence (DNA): TGTGCCAGCGGGCAGTATAATTCACCCCTCCACTTT.

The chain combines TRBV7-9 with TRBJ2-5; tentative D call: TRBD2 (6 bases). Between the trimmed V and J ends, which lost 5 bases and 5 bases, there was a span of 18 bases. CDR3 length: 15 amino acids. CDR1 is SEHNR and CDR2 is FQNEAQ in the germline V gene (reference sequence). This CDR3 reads CASSPGTPGEETQYF. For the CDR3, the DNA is TGTGCCAGCAGCCCCGGGACTCCCGGTGAGGAGACCCAGTACTTC.

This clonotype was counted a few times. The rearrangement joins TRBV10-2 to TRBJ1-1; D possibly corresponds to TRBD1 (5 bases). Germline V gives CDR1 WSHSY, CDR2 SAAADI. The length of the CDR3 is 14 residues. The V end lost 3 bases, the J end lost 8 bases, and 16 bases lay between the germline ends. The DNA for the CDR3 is TGCGCCAGCAGTGAAAAGGGGCGGGGTCGAGAAGCTTTCTTT. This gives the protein CASSEKGRGREAFF.

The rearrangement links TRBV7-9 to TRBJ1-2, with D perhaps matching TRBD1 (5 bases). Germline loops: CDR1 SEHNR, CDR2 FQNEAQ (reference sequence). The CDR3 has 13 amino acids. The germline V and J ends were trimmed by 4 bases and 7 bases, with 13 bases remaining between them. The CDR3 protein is CASSSGPRGGYTF. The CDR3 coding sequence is TGTGCCAGCAGCTCGGGACCTAGGGGTGGCTACACCTTC.

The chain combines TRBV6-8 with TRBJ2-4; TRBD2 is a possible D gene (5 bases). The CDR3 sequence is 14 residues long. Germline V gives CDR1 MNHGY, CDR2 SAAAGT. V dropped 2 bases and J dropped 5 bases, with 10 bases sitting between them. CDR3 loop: CASSYVEGENIQYF. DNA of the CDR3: TGTGCCAGCAGTTACGTTGAGGGAGAAAACATTCAGTACTTC.

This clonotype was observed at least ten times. The CDR3 DNA sequence: TGTGCCAGCAGCCCCCCACAGGGCTTAGGGACCCAGTACTTC. The encoded protein is CASSPPQGLGTQYF. The chain is built from TRBV7-8 and TRBJ2-5; possible D gene TRBD1, 6 bases. Germline assignment: CDR1 SGHVS and CDR2 FQNEAQ. Trimming pared 5 bases from V and 7 bases from J, leaving 17 bases between. This CDR3 contains 14 residues.

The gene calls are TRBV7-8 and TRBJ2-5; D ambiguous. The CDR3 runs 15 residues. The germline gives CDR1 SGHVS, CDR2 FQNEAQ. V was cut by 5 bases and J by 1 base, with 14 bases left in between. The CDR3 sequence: CASSPRVARQETQYF. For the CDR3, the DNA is TGTGCCAGCAGCCCCCGTGTTGCCCGCCAAGAGACCCAGTACTTC.

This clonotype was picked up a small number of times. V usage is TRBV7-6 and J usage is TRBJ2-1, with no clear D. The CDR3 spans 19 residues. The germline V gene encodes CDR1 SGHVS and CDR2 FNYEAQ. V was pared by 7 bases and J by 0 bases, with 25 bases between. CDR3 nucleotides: TGTGCCAGCAAGGGCCCTATCAAGGGTGGGGAAGGCTCCTACAATGAGCAGTTCTTC. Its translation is CASKGPIKGGEGSYNEQFF.

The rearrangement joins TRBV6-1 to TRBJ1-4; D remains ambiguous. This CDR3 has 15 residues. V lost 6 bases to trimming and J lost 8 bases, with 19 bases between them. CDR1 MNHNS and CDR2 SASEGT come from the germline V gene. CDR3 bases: TGTGCCAGCAGCGATTCGGACCTCTACGGGGAAAAACTGTTTTTT. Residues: CASSDSDLYGEKLFF.

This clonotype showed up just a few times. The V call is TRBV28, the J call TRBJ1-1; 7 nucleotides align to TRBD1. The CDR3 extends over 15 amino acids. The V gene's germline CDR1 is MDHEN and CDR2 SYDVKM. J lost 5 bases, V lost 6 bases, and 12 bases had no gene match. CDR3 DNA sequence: TGTGCCAGCAGAGACGACAGGGTCTTTTCGACTGAAGCTTTCTTT. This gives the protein CASRDDRVFSTEAFF.

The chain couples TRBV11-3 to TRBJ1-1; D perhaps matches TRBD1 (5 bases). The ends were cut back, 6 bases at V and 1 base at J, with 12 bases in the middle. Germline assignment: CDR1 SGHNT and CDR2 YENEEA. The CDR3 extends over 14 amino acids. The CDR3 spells CASSLRGPNTEAFF. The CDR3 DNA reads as TGTGCCAGCAGTTTAAGGGGTCCGAACACTGAAGCTTTCTTT.

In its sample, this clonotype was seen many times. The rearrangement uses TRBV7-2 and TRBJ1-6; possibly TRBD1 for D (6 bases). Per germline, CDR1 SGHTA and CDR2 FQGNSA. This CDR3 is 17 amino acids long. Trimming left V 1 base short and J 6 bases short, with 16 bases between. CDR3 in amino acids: CASSLGWDMGANSPLHF. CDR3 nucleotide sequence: TGTGCCAGCAGCTTAGGATGGGACATGGGGGCTAATTCACCCCTCCACTTT.

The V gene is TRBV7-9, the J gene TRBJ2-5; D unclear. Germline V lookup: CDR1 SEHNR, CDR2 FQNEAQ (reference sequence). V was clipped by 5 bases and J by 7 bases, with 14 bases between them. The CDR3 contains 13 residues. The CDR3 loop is CASSRLMLRTQYF. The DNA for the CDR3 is TGTGCCAGCAGCCGACTGATGTTACGGACCCAGTACTTC.

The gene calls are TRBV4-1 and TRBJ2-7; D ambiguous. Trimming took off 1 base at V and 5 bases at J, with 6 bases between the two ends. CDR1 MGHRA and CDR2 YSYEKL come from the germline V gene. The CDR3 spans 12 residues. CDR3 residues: CASSQVSDEQYF. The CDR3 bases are TGCGCCAGCAGCCAAGTGTCGGACGAGCAGTACTTC.

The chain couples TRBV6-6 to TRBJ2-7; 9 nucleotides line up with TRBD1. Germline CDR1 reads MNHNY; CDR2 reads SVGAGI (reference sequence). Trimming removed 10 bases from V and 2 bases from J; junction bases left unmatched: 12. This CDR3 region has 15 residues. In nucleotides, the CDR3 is TGTGCCAACAGACAGCCGGGACAGGGCCCCTACGAGCAGTACTTC. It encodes CANRQPGQGPYEQYF.

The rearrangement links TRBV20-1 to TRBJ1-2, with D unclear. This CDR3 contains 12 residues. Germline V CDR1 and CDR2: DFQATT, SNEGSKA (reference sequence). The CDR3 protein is CNVVQPPYGYTF. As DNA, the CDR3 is TGCAATGTGGTGCAGCCTCCTTATGGCTACACCTTC.

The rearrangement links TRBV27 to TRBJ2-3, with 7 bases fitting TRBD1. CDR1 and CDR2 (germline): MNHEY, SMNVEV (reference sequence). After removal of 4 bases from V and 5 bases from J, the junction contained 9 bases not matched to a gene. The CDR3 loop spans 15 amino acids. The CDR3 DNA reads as TGTGCCAGCAGTTGGCAGGGGGTTCCGTTAGATACGCAGTATTTT. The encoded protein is CASSWQGVPLDTQYF.

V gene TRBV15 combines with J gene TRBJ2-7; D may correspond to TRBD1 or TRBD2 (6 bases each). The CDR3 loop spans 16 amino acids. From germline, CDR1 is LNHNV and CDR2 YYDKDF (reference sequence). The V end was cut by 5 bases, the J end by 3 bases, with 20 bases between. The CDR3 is CATSEDRGPGFYEQYV. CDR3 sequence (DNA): TGTGCCACCAGCGAAGACCGGGGGCCAGGGTTCTACGAGCAGTACGTC.

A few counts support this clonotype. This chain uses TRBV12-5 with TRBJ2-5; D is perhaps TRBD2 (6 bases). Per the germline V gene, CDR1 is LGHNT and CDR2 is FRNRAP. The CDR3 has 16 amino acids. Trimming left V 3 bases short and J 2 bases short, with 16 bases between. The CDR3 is CASGFSHLGGQETQYF. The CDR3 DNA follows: TGTGCTAGTGGTTTTTCCCATTTGGGGGGTCAAGAGACCCAGTACTTC. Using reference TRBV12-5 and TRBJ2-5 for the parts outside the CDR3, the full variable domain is DARVTQTPRHKVTEMGQEVTMRCQPILGHNTVFWYRQTMMQGLELLAYFRNRAPLDDSGMPKDRFSAEMPDATLATLKIQPSEPRDSAVYFCASGFSHLGGQETQYFGPGTRLLVL.

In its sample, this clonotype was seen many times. DNA for the CDR3: TGTGCCAGCAGCTTGGCAGGGGGCGCCGATCAGCCCCAGCATTTT. Translated: CASSLAGGADQPQHF. V usage is TRBV7-3 and J usage is TRBJ1-5; TRBD1 aligns across 8 bases. V shed 3 bases, J shed 5 bases, and the junction held 6 bases outside the gene matches. Per the germline V gene, CDR1 is SGHTA and CDR2 is FQGTGA. The CDR3 runs 15 residues.

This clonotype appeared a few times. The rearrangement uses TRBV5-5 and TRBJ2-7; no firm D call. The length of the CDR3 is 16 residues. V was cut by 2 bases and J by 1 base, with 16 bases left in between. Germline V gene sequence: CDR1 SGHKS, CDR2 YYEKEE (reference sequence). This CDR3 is CASSFDLDQASYEQYF. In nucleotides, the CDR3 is TGTGCCAGCAGCTTTGATCTGGACCAAGCATCCTACGAGCAGTACTTC.

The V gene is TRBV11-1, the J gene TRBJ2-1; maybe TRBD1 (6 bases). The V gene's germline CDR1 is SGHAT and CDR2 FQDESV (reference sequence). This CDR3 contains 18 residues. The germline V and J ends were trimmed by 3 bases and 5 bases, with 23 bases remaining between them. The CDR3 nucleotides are TGTGCCAGCAGCTTTCTTGGGGGCCGCAGGGTTTCGGACAATGAGCAGTTCTTC. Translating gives CASSFLGGRRVSDNEQFF.

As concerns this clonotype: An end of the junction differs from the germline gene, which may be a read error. Written as DNA, the CDR3 is TGTGCCAGCAGCCAATCGAGGACAGGGGCAATCCGCGGGCAGTTCTTC. The encoded protein is CASSQSRTGAIRGQFF. This chain connects TRBV4-1 to TRBJ2-1; TRBD1 aligns across 9 bases. CDR3 size: 16 residues. The germline CDR1 and CDR2 sequences are MGHRA and YSYEKL.

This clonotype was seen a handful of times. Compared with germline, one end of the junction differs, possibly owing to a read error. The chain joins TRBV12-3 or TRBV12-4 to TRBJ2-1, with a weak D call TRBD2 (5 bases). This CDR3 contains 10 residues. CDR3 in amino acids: CASSSGLLSF. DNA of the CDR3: TGTGCCAGCAGTTCTGGACTTCTATCCTTC.

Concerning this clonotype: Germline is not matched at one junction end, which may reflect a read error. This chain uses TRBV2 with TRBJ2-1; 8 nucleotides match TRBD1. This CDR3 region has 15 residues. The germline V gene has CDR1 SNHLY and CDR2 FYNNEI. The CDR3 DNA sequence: TGTGCCAGCAGTGAGGACAGGGCATCCTACAATGAGCAGTTCTTT. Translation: CASSEDRASYNEQFF. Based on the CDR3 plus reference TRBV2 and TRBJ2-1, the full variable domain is EPEVTQTPSHQVTQMGQEVILRCVPISNHLYFYWYRQILGQKVEFLVSFYNNEISEKSEIFDDQFSVERPDGSNFTLKIRSTKLEDSAMYFCASSEDRASYNEQFFGPGTRLTVL.

DNA of the CDR3: TGTGCCACCAGTGATTTGGTGTCTCGGGCTATCGGGGAAGTTTGGGGTGAGCAGTACGTC. It is translated as CATSDLVSRAIGEVWGEQYV. The chain has TRBV24-1 and TRBJ2-7; a weak D match, TRBD2 (5 bases). Germline-derived CDR1 and CDR2 are KGHDR and SFDVKD. The CDR3 is made up of 20 amino acids. The V gene lost 0 bases and the J gene lost 7 bases, with 30 bases spanning the gap.

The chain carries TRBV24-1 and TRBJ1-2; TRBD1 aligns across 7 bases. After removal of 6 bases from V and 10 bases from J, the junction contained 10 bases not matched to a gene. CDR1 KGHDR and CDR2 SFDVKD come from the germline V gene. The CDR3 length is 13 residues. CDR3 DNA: TGTGCCACCAGTTCATCGGCAGGGGGGTACTACACCTTC. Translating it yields CATSSSAGGYYTF.